These 6 T cell receptor beta chains were sequenced from one sample in a study of shared clonotypes between healthy human individuals. Method: immunoSEQ multiplex PCR; TCRdb's copy keeps in-frame clones and lacks some. The sample contains some 200,000 clones, around 93% of which appear only once. The sequencing sample was made of naive CD4+ T cells sorted from blood. As to subset: CD45RA+ positively selected. The receptors stem from a woman in her thirties in good health.

The V call is TRBV27, the J call TRBJ1-1; D unresolved. The CDR3 runs 13 residues. CDR1 and CDR2 from the germline V gene are MNHEY and SMNVEV (reference sequence). V gave up 4 bases and J gave up 5 bases, with 11 bases separating them. CDR3 bases: TGTGCCAGCAGTTACGTTCCGGAGACTGAAGCTTTCTTT. It codes for CASSYVPETEAFF.

This clone was counted a single time. CDR3 DNA: TGTGCCAGCAGCCCTAATAGGCTAGCGGTATACGAGCAGTACTTC. It encodes CASSPNRLAVYEQYF. V and J are TRBV27 and TRBJ2-7; 7 bases map to TRBD2. Germline assignment: CDR1 MNHEY and CDR2 SMNVEV (reference sequence). Trimming removed 6 bases from V and 4 bases from J; junction bases left unmatched: 12. This CDR3 has 15 residues.

In DNA, the CDR3 is TGTGCCAGCAGTGGGGGTTCCAATCAGCCCCAGCATTTT. This sequence encodes CASSGGSNQPQHF. The V and J genes are TRBV2 and TRBJ1-5; no clear D. From germline, CDR1 is SNHLY and CDR2 FYNNEI. The length of the CDR3 is 13 residues. V shed 4 bases and J shed 3 bases, with 7 bases lying between them. The variable domain in full, completed from reference TRBV2 and TRBJ1-5, reads EPEVTQTPSHQVTQMGQEVILRCVPISNHLYFYWYRQILGQKVEFLVSFYNNEISEKSEIFDDQFSVERPDGSNFTLKIRSTKLEDSAMYFCASSGGSNQPQHFGDGTRLSIL.

The chain has TRBV27 and TRBJ2-1; 8 positions agree with TRBD1. The CDR3 has 15 residues. Germline V gives CDR1 MNHEY, CDR2 SMNVEV (reference sequence). Losses at the gene ends were 7 bases for V and 5 bases for J; bases not matched to a gene: 10. The CDR3 protein is CASNSGGPVDNEQFF. In DNA form, the CDR3 reads TGTGCCAGCAACTCAGGGGGCCCGGTGGACAATGAGCAGTTCTTC.

This chain uses TRBV18 with TRBJ2-7, with 7 nucleotides matching TRBD2. Per germline, CDR1 KGHSH and CDR2 LQKENI. The ends lost 3 bases at V and 2 bases at J; junction bases unmatched: 4. CDR3 length: 14 amino acids. CDR3 amino acids: CASSPGTTAYEQYF. DNA of the CDR3: TGTGCCAGCTCACCCGGGACTACGGCCTACGAGCAGTACTTC.

The genes are TRBV7-9 and TRBJ2-5, with D possibly TRBD1 on 5 matching bases. V was pared by 5 bases and J by 7 bases, with 14 bases between. The CDR3 is 13 residues long. Per the germline V gene, CDR1 is SEHNR and CDR2 is FQNEAQ (reference sequence). Here the CDR3 reads CASSKAGPGTQYF. DNA of the CDR3: TGTGCCAGCAGCAAAGCAGGGCCTGGGACCCAGTACTTC.